These 19 T cell receptor beta chains were sequenced from one sample in a study of control samples from healthy donors and cancer patients (dated by TCRdb to 2020 to 2021). Library generation was performed with the immunoSEQ multiplex PCR assay. TCRdb provides this immuneACCESS table in a form limited to in-frame rearrangements. Some clones are lacking; in checked studies, under half of them reflect an unresolved V gene, and why the rest are absent is not known. This sample lists 160,000 or so clones; around 95% were detected once. The ten largest clones add up to approximately 8% of the sample. The sequenced sample was blood. The source is a woman in her thirties or forties in good health.

The rearrangement links TRBV3-1 (or the pseudogene TRBV3-2) to TRBJ2-7; perhaps TRBD1 as D (5 bases). With 3 bases removed from V and 2 bases from J, the gap between germline ends came to 14 bases. The CDR3 is 15 residues long. Looked up from germline, CDR1 is LGHDT and CDR2 is YNNKEL (reference sequence). CDR3 nucleotides: TGTGCCAGCAGCCAGCCACAGGCGAACCCCTACGAGCAGTACTTC. Amino acids: CASSQPQANPYEQYF.

The V and J genes are TRBV29-1 and TRBJ1-3; 9 bases are a match to TRBD1. The CDR3 extends over 13 amino acids. J was trimmed by 4 bases and V by 6 bases; bases with no gene match: 4. Germline lookup yields CDR1 SQVTM and CDR2 ANQGSEA. The CDR3 is CSVAGTGGNTIYF. The CDR3 DNA reads TGCAGCGTCGCCGGGACAGGGGGAAACACCATATATTTT. Full variable domain (rest looked up from reference TRBV29-1 and TRBJ1-3): SAVISQKPSRDICQRGTSLTIQCQVDSQVTMMFWYRQQPGQSLTLIATANQGSEATYESGFVIDKFPISRPNLTFSTLTVSNMSPEDSSIYLCSVAGTGGNTIYFGEGSWLTVV.

This clone was counted a single time. J is TRBJ2-1 and V is TRBV4-2; 8 bases match TRBD2. The CDR3 consists of 17 residues. J was trimmed by 6 bases and V by 0 bases; bases with no gene match: 10. CDR1 LGHNA and CDR2 YNFKEQ come from the germline V gene. CDR3 bases: TGTGCCAGCAGCCAAGATCTGGAGCGGGGGCCCATCAATGAGCAGTTCTTC. This codes for CASSQDLERGPINEQFF.

The chain links TRBV7-9 to TRBJ2-2; 10 bases fit TRBD1. CDR1 is SEHNR, CDR2 FQNEAQ, per germline (reference sequence). The CDR3 consists of 15 residues. V shed 4 bases, J shed 5 bases, and the junction held 4 bases outside the gene matches. The CDR3 reads CASSSRQGATGELFF. In DNA, the CDR3 is TGTGCCAGCAGCTCCAGACAGGGGGCGACCGGGGAGCTGTTTTTT.

V is TRBV4-1 and J is TRBJ1-2; D possibly corresponds to TRBD1 (5 bases). Trimming cost V 0 bases and J 4 bases, with 12 bases left between them. The germline V gene encodes CDR1 MGHRA and CDR2 YSYEKL. The CDR3 has 15 residues. The CDR3 DNA follows: TGCGCCAGCAGCCAAGAACAGGTTCTCGGCTATGGCTACACCTTC. Translating it yields CASSQEQVLGYGYTF.

V usage is TRBV30 and J usage is TRBJ2-7; D tentatively fits TRBD1 or TRBD2 (6 bases each). Trimming cost V 3 bases and J 9 bases, with 24 bases left between them. CDR1 and CDR2 from the germline V gene are GTSNPN and SVGIG (reference sequence). The CDR3 has 15 amino acids. Written as DNA, the CDR3 is TGTGCCTGGAGCCCAAGGGGGGCGGAATTAAGTAGGCAGTACTTC. Its protein product is CAWSPRGAELSRQYF.

The rearrangement joins TRBV5-6 to TRBJ1-4, with 9 bases identical to TRBD1. Per the germline V gene, CDR1 is SGHDT and CDR2 is YYEEEE. CDR3 length: 14 amino acids. V shed 4 bases, J shed 7 bases, and the junction held 5 bases outside the gene matches. The CDR3: CASSEDRGIEKLFF. For the CDR3, the DNA is TGTGCCAGCAGCGAGGACAGGGGAATTGAAAAACTGTTTTTT.

As DNA, the CDR3 is TGTGCCTCCACCAAGGGGGACGCTATAACTGAAGCTTTCTTT. Amino acids: CASTKGDAITEAFF. The chain employs TRBV5-5 and TRBJ1-1; TRBD1 might be the D (6 bases). Trimming removed 10 bases at V and 5 bases at J, with 21 bases between. Per the germline V gene, CDR1 is SGHKS and CDR2 is YYEKEE (reference sequence). The CDR3 loop spans 14 amino acids.

V usage is TRBV28 and J usage is TRBJ2-2, with TRBD2 matching 8 bases. J gave up 6 bases and V 6 bases, and 9 bases lay outside the gene matches. Germline V gene data show CDR1 as MDHEN and CDR2 as SYDVKM. This CDR3 has 15 amino acids. CDR3 coding DNA: TGTGCCAGCAGCCAAAGGACTAGCAGGCCCGGGGAGCTGTTTTTT. This encodes CASSQRTSRPGELFF.

This chain uses TRBV10-3 with TRBJ2-1; D possibly corresponds to TRBD2 (6 bases). V dropped 4 bases and J dropped 8 bases, with 15 bases sitting between them. Germline values: CDR1 ENHRY, CDR2 SYGVKD. There are 14 residues in the CDR3. CDR3 in amino acids: CAISGEVPRDEQFF. In DNA form, the CDR3 reads TGTGCCATCAGTGGGGAGGTCCCTAGGGATGAGCAGTTCTTC.

The V gene is TRBV5-4, the J gene TRBJ2-7; possibly TRBD2 for D (6 bases). CDR3 size: 12 residues. Looked up from germline, CDR1 is SGHNT and CDR2 is YYREEE (reference sequence). Trimming left V 5 bases short and J 7 bases short, with 13 bases between. This CDR3 reads CASRMEGREQYF. The CDR3 DNA follows: TGTGCCAGCAGGATGGAGGGGAGGGAGCAGTACTTC.

The V and J genes are TRBV6-1 and TRBJ1-2; D ambiguous. The CDR3 spans 16 residues. CDR1 MNHNS and CDR2 SASEGT come from the germline V gene. V was clipped by 2 bases and J by 4 bases, with 17 bases between them. This CDR3 is CASSESSGRPIYGYTF. The CDR3 nucleotides are TGTGCCAGCAGTGAATCGTCGGGCAGGCCGATCTATGGCTACACCTTC.

The rearrangement joins TRBV7-2 to TRBJ1-5; D is perhaps TRBD1 (5 bases). Between the trimmed V and J ends, which lost 5 bases and 2 bases, there was a span of 13 bases. Germline CDR1 reads SGHTA; CDR2 reads FQGNSA. The length of the CDR3 is 15 residues. The CDR3 bases are TGTGCCAGCAGCCTATATGGGGGGGGCAATCAGCCCCAGCATTTT. Amino acids: CASSLYGGGNQPQHF.

The rearrangement links TRBV7-6 to TRBJ1-1; maybe TRBD1 (6 bases). The germline gives CDR1 SGHVS, CDR2 FNYEAQ. The CDR3 is made up of 13 amino acids. V gave up 0 bases and J gave up 7 bases, with 9 bases separating them. CDR3 amino acids: CASSLARGGEAFF. The CDR3, as DNA: TGTGCCAGCAGCTTAGCCAGGGGCGGTGAAGCTTTCTTT.

The V and J genes are TRBV4-1 and TRBJ1-2, with TRBD1 matching over 7 bases. The CDR3 contains 15 residues. The germline V gene encodes CDR1 MGHRA and CDR2 YSYEKL. The trim removed 4 bases at V and 2 bases at J, leaving 7 bases unmatched. The DNA of the CDR3 is TGCGCCAGCAGCCCTAGACAGGGATCCAACTATGGCTACACCTTC. Amino acids: CASSPRQGSNYGYTF.

The chain links TRBV29-1 to TRBJ2-3; D is possibly TRBD1 or TRBD2 (7 bases each). This CDR3 contains 14 residues. Trimming pared 5 bases from V and 2 bases from J, leaving 14 bases between. Germline lookup yields CDR1 SQVTM and CDR2 ANQGSEA. The CDR3 DNA reads TGCAGCGTTCGGGGAGGGGGCTTCACAGATACGCAGTATTTT. It translates to CSVRGGGFTDTQYF.

This chain links TRBV7-2 with TRBJ1-1; 8 nucleotides agree with TRBD1. This CDR3 is built from 15 residues. With V trimmed by 5 bases and J by 4 bases, 9 bases remained unmatched. Germline V gene sequence: CDR1 SGHTA, CDR2 FQGNSA. The CDR3 nucleotides are TGTGCCAGCAGCCAGCCACAGGGGGGTTTCACTGAAGCTTTCTTT. It encodes CASSQPQGGFTEAFF.

V is TRBV5-1 and J is TRBJ1-4; D may be TRBD1 (6 bases). Trimming removed 3 bases at V and 3 bases at J, with 12 bases between. Germline V gene sequence: CDR1 SGHRS, CDR2 YFSETQ. This CDR3 is built from 15 residues. This CDR3 is CASSYTGLANEKLFF. In DNA, the CDR3 is TGCGCCAGCAGCTATACAGGGTTGGCTAATGAAAAACTGTTTTTT.

The chain has TRBV19 and TRBJ2-1, with 10 positions matching TRBD2. Looked up from germline, CDR1 is LNHDA and CDR2 is SQIVND (reference sequence). Trimming took 5 bases from V and 4 from J; bases not matched to a gene: 11. The CDR3 spans 17 residues. CDR3 in DNA: TGTGCCAGTAGTTTCTTTTCGAGCGGGAGGGGTTACAATGAGCAGTTCTTC. Protein: CASSFFSSGRGYNEQFF.